This T cell receptor beta chain was captured by sequencing in a study of blood T cell repertoires in COVID-19. Across the whole study: The samples span acute and convalescent COVID-19 from the United States, Italy and Spain. T cells, B-cell-depleted T cells, or PBMCs supplied cDNA or gDNA.

Per the authors' pipeline: Using reference gene primer amplification, nucleated cell counts were estimated. Profiling relied on immunoSEQ multiplex PCR, and the TCRdb table lists in-frame clones only, not all of them. Clonal size and the V and J genes are those of that table, whereas D and trimming came from the DNA. The sample lists roughly 87,000 clones, roughly 86% seen once, with roughly 8% in the top ten. Germline V gene sequence: CDR1 SGHNT, CDR2 YYREEE (reference sequence). V was pared by 4 bases and J by 6 bases, with 13 bases of the junction left unmatched. The CDR3 is 15 amino acids. J is TRBJ2-7 and V is TRBV5-4, with TRBD2 identical over 7 bases. This clonotype was obtained from a man aged 50 or older with active COVID-19. Sequencing was performed on peripheral blood. The CDR3 DNA follows: TGTGCCAGCAGCCAAACTAGCGCCAGGCCCTCCGAGCAGTACTTC. It codes for CASSQTSARPSEQYF.